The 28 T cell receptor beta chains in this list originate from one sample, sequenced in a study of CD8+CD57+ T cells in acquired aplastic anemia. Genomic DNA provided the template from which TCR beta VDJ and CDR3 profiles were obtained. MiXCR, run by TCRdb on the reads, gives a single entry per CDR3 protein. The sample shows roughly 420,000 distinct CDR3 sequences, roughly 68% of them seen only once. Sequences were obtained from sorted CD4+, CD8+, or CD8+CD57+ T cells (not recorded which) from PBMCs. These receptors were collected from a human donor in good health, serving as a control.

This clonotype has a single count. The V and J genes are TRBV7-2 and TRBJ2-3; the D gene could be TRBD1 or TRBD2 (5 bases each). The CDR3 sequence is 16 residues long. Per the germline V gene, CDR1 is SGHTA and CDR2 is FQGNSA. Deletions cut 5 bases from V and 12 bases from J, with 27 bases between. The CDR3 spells CASSQGVTDTQYFQYF. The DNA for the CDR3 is TGTGCCAGCAGCCAGGGAGTCACAGATACGCAATATTTTCAGTATTTT.

The CDR3 bases are TGTGCGACCGGACAGGGGAACACTGAAGCTTTCTTT. This translates into CATGQGNTEAFF. The rearrangement joins TRBV10-3 to TRBJ1-1; 8 nucleotides align to TRBD1. Germline CDR1 is ENHRY and CDR2 is SYGVKD. The CDR3 runs to 12 residues.

CDR3 sequence reads: CSARPGDTIAGELFF. The CDR3, as DNA: TGCAGTGCCCGGCCCGGCGACACCATCGCCGGGGAGCTGTTTTTT. This sequence joins TRBV20-1 and TRBJ2-2; D gene unclear. Trimming cost V 6 bases and J 6 bases, with 20 bases left between them. The germline V gene encodes CDR1 DFQATT and CDR2 SNEGSKA (reference sequence). CDR3 length equals 15 residues.

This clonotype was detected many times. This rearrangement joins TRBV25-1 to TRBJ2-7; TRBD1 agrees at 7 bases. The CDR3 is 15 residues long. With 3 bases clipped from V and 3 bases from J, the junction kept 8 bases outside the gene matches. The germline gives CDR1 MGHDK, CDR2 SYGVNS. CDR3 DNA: TGTGCCAGCAGTGATTCCGGGACAGAGATCTACGAGCAGTACTTC. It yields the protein CASSDSGTEIYEQYF.

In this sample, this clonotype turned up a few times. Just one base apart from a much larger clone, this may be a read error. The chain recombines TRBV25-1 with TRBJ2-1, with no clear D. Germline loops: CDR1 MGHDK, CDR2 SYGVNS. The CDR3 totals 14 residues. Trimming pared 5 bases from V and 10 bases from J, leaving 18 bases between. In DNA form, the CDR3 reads TGTGCCAGCAGTCCCACTGATCGGGCCTACGAGCAGTTCTTC. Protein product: CASSPTDRAYEQFF.

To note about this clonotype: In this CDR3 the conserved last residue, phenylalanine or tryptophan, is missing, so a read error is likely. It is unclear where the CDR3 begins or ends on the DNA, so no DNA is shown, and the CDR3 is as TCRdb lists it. The chain's CDR3 is CASSVADRGLLRV. This chain links TRBV9 with TRBJ1-6; the table gives TRBD1 as D, unverified against the DNA. The CDR3 totals 13 residues, both ends included. Germline assignment: CDR1 SGDLS and CDR2 YYNGEE.

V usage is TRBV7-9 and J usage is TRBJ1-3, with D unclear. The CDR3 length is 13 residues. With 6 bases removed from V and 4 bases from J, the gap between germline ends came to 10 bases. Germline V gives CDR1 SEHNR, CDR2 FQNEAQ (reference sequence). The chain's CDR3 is CASSSGSGNTIYF. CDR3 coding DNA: TGTGCCAGCAGTTCGGGTTCGGGAAACACCATATATTTT.

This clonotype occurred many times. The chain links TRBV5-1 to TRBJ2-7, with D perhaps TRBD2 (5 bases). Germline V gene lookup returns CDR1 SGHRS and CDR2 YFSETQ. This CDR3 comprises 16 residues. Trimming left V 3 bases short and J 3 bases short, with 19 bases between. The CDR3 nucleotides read TGCGCCAGCAGCTACGGGGAGAGCTCCTCAGGCTACGAGCAGTACTTC. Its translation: CASSYGESSSGYEQYF.

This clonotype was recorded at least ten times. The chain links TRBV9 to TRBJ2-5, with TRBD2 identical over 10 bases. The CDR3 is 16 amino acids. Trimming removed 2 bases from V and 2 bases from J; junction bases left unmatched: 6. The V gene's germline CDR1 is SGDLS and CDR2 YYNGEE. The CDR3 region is CASSVASGGVQETQYF. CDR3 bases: TGTGCCAGCAGCGTGGCTAGCGGGGGAGTTCAAGAGACCCAGTACTTC.

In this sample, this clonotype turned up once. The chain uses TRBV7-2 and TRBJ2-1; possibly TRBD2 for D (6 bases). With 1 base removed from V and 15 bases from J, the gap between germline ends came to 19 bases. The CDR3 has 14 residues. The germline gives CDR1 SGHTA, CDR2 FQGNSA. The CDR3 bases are TGTGCCAGCAGCTTAGTAGGAGGGAATGGCGACACGTTCTTC. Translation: CASSLVGGNGDTFF.

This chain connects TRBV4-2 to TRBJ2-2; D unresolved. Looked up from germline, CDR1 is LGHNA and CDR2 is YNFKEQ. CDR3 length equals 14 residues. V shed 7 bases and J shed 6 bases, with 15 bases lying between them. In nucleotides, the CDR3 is TGTGCCAGCACCCCCGGCCGTGGAGCCGGGGAGCTGTTTTTT. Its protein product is CASTPGRGAGELFF.

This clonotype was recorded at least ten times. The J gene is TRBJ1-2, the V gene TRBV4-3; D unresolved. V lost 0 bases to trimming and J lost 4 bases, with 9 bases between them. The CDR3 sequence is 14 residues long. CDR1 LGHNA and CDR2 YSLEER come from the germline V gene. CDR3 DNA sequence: TGCGCCAGCAGCCAAGAACTCGGCCCCTATGGCTACACCTTC. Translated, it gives CASSQELGPYGYTF.

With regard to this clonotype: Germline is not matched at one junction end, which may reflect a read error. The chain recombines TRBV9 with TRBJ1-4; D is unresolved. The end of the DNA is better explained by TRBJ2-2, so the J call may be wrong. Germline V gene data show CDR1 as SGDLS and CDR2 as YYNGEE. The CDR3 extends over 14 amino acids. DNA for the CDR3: TGCGCCAGCAAACCAGACCAGGCAGGCGGGGAGCTGTTTTTT. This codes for CASKPDQAGGELFF.

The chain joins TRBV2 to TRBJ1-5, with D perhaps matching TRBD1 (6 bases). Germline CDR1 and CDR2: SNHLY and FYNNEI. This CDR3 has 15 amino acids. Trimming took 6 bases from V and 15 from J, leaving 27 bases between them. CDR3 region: CASSLTYASGQRRHF. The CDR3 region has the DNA TGTGCCAGCAGCTTGACCTACGCCTCTGGACAGCGCAGGCATTTT.

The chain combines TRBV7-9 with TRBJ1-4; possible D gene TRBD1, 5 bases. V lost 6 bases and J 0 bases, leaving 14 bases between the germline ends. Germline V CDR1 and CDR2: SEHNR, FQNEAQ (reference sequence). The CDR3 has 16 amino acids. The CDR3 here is CASSASTGATNEKLFF. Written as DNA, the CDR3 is TGTGCCAGCAGTGCATCCACAGGTGCAACTAATGAAAAACTGTTTTTT. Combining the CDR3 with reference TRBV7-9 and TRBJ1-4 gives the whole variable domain DTGVSQNPRHKITKRGQNVTFRCDPISEHNRLYWYRQTLGQGPEFLTYFQNEAQLEKSRLLSDRFSAERPKGSFSTLEIQRTEQGDSAMYLCASSASTGATNEKLFFGSGTQLSVL.

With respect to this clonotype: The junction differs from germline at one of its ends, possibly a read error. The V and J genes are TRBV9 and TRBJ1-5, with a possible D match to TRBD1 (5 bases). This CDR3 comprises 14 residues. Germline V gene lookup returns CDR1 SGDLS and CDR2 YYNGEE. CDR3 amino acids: CASRQSHGNGAHDF. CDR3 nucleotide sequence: TGTGCCAGCCGCCAGTCACACGGGAATGGGGCCCACGATTTT. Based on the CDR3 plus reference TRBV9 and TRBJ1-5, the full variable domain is DSGVTQTPKHLITATGQRVTLRCSPRSGDLSVYWYQQSLDQGLQFLIQYYNGEERAKGNILERFSAQQFPDLHSELNLSSLELGDSALYFCASRQSHGNGAHDFGDGTRLSIL.

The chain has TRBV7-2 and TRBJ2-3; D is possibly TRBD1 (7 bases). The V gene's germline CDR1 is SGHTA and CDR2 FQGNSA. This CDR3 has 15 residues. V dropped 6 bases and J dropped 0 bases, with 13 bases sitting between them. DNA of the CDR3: TGTGCCAGCAGTTCAGGGGGGCCCAGCACAGATACGCAGTATTTT. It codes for CASSSGGPSTDTQYF.

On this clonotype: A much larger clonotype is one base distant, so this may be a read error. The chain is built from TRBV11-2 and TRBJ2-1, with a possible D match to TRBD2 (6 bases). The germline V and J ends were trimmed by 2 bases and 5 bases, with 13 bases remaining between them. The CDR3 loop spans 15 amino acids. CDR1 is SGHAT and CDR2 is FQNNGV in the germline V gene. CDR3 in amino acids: CASSLSGGVHNEQFF. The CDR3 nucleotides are TGTGCCAGCAGCTTATCCGGGGGAGTTCACAATGAGCAGTTCTTC.

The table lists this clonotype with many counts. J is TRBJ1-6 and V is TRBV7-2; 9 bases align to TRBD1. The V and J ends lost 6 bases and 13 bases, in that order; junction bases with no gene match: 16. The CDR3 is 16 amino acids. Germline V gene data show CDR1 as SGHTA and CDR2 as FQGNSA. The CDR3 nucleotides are TGTGCCAGCAGTCCCCGCGGGGGGACAGGGATTCCTCCCCTCCACTTT. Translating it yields CASSPRGGTGIPPLHF.

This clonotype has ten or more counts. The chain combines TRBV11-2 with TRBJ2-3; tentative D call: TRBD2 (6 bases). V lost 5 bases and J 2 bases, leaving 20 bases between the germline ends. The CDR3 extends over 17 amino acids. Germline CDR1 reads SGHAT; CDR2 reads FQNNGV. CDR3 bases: TGTGCCAGCAGCCCGCGGGGCAGAGGAGTTATCACAGATACGCAGTATTTT. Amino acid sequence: CASSPRGRGVITDTQYF.

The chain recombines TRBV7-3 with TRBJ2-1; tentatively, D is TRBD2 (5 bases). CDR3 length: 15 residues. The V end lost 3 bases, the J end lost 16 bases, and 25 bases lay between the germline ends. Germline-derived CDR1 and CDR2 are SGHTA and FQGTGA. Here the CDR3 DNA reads TGTGCCAGCAGCTTGGTGGCACACGATCCCGATGACTACTTCTTC. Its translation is CASSLVAHDPDDYFF.

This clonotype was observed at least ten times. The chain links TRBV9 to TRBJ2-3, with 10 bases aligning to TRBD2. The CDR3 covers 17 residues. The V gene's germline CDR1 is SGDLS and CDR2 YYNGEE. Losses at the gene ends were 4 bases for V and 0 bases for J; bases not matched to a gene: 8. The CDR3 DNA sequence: TGTGCCAGCAGCACCATAGCGGGGGGACCTAGCACAGATACGCAGTATTTT. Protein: CASSTIAGGPSTDTQYF.

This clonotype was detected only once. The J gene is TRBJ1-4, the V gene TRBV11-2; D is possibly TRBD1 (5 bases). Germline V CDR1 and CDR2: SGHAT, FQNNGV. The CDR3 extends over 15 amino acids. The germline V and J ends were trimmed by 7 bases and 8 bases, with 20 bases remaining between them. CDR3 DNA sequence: TGTGCCAGCACCAGAGGGCTAGCGGGGGGGGAAAAACTGTTTTTT. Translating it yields CASTRGLAGGEKLFF.

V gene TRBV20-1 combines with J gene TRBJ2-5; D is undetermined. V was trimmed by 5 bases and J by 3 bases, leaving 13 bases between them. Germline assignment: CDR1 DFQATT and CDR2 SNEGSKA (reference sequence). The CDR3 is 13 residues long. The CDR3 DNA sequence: TGCAGTGCTGGCGCCGGCGTTAAAGAGACCCAGTACTTC. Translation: CSAGAGVKETQYF.

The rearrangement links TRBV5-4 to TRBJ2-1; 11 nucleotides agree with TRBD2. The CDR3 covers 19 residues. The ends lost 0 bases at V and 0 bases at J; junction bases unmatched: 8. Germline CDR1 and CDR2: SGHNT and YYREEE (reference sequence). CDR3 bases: TGTGCCAGCAGCTTGGACCGGGGACTAGCGGTGAACTCCTACAATGAGCAGTTCTTC. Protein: CASSLDRGLAVNSYNEQFF.

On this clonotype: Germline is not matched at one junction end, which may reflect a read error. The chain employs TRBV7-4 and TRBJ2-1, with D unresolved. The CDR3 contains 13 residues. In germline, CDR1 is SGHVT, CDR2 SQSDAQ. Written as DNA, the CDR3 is TGTGCCAGCAGGTCAGGACCCAACAATGAACAGTTCTTC. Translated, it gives CASRSGPNNEQFF.

The CDR3 protein is CASTLVDTGATKTLYF. As DNA, the CDR3 is TGTGCCAGTACCCTAGTAGATACGGGGGCCACAAAAACTTTATATTTT. This chain uses TRBV19 with TRBJ1-3; D is perhaps TRBD1 (6 bases). The V gene lost 7 bases and the J gene lost 14 bases, with 30 bases spanning the gap. In germline, CDR1 is LNHDA, CDR2 SQIVND (reference sequence). The CDR3 has 16 amino acids.

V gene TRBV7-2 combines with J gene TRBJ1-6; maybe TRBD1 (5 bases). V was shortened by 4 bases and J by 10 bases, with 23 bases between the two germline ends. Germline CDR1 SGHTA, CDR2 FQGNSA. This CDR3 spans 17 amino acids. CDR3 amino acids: CASSSIRKGRWSSPLHF. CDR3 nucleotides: TGTGCCAGCAGCTCTATCCGGAAGGGACGCTGGTCGTCACCCCTCCACTTT.